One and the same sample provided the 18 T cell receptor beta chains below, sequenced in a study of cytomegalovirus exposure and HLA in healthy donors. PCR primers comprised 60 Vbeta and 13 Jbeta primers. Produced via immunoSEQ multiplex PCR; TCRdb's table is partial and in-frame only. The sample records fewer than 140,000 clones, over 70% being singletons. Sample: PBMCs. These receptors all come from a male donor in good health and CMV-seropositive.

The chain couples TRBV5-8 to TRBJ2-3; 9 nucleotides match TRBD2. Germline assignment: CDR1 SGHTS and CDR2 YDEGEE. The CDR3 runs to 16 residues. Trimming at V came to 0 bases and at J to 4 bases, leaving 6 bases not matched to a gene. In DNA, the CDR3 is TGTGCCAGCAGCTTGGGACTAGCGGCCCGGGCAGATACGCAGTATTTT. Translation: CASSLGLAARADTQYF.

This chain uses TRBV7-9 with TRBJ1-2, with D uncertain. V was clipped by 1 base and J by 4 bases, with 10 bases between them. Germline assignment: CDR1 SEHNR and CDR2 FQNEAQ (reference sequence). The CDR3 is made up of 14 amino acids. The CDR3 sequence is CASSLEDWFYGYTF. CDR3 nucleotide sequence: TGTGCCAGCAGCTTAGAGGACTGGTTCTATGGCTACACCTTC. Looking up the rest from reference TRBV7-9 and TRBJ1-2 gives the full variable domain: DTGVSQNPRHKITKRGQNVTFRCDPISEHNRLYWYRQTLGQGPEFLTYFQNEAQLEKSRLLSDRFSAERPKGSFSTLEIQRTEQGDSAMYLCASSLEDWFYGYTFGSGTRLTVV.

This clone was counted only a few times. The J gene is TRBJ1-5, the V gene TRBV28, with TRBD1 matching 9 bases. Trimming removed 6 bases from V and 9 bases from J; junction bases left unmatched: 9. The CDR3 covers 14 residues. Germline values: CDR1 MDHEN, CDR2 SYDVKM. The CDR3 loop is CASRLPGQGRPQHF. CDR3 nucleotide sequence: TGTGCCAGCAGACTCCCGGGACAGGGTAGGCCCCAGCATTTT.

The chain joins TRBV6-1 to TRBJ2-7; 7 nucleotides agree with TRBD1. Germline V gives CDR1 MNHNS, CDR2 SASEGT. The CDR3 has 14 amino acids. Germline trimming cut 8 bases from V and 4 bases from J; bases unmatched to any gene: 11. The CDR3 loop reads CASVSRDSFYEQYF. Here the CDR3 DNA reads TGTGCCAGCGTCTCCCGGGACAGCTTTTACGAGCAGTACTTC.

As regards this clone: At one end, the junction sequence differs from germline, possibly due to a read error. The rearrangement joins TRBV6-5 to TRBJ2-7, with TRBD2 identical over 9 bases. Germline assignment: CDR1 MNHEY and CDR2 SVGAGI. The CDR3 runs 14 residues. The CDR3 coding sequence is TGTGCCAGCTCCACCGGGACTAGCAGTCCCCGTAGACACTTC. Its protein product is CASSTGTSSPRRHF.

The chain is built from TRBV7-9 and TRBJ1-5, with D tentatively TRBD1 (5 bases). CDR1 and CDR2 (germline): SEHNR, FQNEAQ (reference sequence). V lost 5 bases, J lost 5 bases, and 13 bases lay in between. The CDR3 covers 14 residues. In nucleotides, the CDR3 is TGTGCCAGCAGCCGCGGGACCGGAGATCAGCCCCAGCATTTT. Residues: CASSRGTGDQPQHF.

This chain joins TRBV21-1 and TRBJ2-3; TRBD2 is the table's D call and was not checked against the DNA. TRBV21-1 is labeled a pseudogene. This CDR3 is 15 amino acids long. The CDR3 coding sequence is TGTGCCAGCAGCTCACCGGGGGGGGTTGCAGATACGCAGTATTTT. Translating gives CASSSPGGVADTQYF.

The CDR3 here is CASSQRQGGREQYF. The CDR3 DNA is TGTGCCAGCAGCCAACGCCAGGGTGGTCGGGAGCAGTACTTC. This chain connects TRBV16 to TRBJ2-7, with D perhaps matching TRBD1 (5 bases). V gave up 2 bases and J gave up 7 bases, with 15 bases separating them. The germline V gene encodes CDR1 KGHSY and CDR2 FQNENV. This CDR3 contains 14 residues.

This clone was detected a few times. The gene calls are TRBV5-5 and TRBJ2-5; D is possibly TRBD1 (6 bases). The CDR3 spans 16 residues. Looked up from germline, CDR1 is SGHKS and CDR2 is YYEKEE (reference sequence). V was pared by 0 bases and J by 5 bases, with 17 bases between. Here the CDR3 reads CASSLGVGRGSETQYF. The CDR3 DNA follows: TGTGCCAGCAGCTTGGGGGTGGGCAGGGGTTCGGAGACCCAGTACTTC.

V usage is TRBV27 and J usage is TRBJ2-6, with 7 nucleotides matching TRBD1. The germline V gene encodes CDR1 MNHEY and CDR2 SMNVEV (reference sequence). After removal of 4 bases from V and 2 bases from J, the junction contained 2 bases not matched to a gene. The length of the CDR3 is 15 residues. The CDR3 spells CASSSQGAGANVLTF. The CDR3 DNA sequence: TGTGCCAGCAGTTCGCAGGGGGCTGGGGCCAACGTCCTGACTTTC.

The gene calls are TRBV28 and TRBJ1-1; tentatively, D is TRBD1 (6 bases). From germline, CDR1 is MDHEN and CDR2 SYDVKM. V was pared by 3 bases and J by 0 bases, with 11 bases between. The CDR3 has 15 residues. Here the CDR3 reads CASSFSGALNTEAFF. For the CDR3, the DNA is TGTGCCAGCAGTTTTTCAGGGGCCCTGAACACTGAAGCTTTCTTT.

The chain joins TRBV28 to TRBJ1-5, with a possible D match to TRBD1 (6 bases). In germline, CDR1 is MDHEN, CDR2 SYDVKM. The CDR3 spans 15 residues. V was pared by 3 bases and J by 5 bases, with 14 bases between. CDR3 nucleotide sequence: TGTGCCAGCAGTTTTTTGACAGGCCTAGATCAGCCCCAGCATTTT. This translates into CASSFLTGLDQPQHF.

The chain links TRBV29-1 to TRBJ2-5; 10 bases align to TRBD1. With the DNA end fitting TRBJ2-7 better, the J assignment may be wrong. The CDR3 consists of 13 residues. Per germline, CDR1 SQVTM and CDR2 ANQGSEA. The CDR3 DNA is TGCAGCGGACGGACAGGGGGTAGCTACGAGCAGTACTTC. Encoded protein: CSGRTGGSYEQYF.

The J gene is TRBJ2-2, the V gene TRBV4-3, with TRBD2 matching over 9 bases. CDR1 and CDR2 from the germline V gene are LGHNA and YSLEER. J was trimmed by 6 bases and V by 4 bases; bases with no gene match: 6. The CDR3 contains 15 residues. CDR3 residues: CASSPGTSSAGELFF. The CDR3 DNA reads TGCGCCAGCAGCCCCGGGACTAGCTCCGCCGGGGAGCTGTTTTTT.

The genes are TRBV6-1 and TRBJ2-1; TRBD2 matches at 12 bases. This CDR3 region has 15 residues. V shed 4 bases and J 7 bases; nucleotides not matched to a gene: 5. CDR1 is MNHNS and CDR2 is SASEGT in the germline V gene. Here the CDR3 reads CASSASSGGANEQFF. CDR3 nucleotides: TGTGCCAGCAGTGCATCTAGCGGGGGGGCAAATGAGCAGTTCTTC.

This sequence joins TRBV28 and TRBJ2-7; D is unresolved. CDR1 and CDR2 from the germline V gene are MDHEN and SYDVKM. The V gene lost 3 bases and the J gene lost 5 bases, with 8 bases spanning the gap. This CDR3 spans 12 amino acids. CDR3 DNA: TGTGCCAGCAGTTTTATGTCCGACGAGCAGTACTTC. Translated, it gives CASSFMSDEQYF.

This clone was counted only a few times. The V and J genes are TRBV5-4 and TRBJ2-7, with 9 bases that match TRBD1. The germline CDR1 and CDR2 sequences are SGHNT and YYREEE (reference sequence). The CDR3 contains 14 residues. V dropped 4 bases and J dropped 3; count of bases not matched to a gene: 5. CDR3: CASSPRDRVYEQYF. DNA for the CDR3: TGTGCCAGCAGCCCAAGGGACAGGGTCTACGAGCAGTACTTC. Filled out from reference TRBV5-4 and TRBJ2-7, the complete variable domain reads ETGVTQSPTHLIKTRGQQVTLRCSSQSGHNTVSWYQQALGQGPQFIFQYYREEENGRGNFPPRFSGLQFPNYSSELNVNALELDDSALYLCASSPRDRVYEQYFGPGTRLTVT.

The CDR3 loop reads CASSRGTGGRVGREETQYF. DNA for the CDR3: TGTGCCAGCAGCCGCGGAACAGGGGGTCGTGTCGGTAGGGAAGAGACCCAGTACTTC. This sequence joins TRBV5-6 and TRBJ2-5; TRBD1 matches at 8 bases. The V gene's germline CDR1 is SGHDT and CDR2 YYEEEE. The CDR3 runs 19 residues. V lost 4 bases to trimming and J lost 3 bases; unmatched junction nucleotides: 20. Together with reference TRBV5-6 and TRBJ2-5, the CDR3 gives the full variable domain: DAGVTQSPTHLIKTRGQQVTLRCSPKSGHDTVSWYQQALGQGPQFIFQYYEEEERQRGNFPDRFSGHQFPNYSSELNVNALLLGDSALYLCASSRGTGGRVGREETQYFGPGTRLLVL.